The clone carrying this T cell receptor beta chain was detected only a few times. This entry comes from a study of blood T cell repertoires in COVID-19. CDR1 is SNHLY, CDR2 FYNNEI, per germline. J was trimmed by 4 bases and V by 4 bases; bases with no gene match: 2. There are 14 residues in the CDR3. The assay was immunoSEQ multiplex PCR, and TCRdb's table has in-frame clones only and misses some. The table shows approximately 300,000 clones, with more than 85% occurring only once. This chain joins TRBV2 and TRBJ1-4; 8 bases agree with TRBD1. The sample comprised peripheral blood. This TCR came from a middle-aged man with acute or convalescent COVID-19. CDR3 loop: CASSVQGVNEKLFF. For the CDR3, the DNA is TGTGCCAGCAGTGTACAGGGGGTTAATGAAAAACTGTTTTTT.